This TCR beta chain was identified during a study of blood T cell repertoires in COVID-19. Libraries were prepared by immunoSEQ multiplex PCR; TCRdb keeps only in-frame clonotypes and omits some of them. This sample yields about 500,000 clones, of which nearly 90% are seen a single time; roughly 0.84% belongs to the top ten. Of note for this clone: This may be a read error: a much more frequent sequence differs by one nucleotide. Other DNA sequences in this specimen translate into the identical CDR3.

The CDR3 contains 14 residues. V was clipped by 6 bases and J by 7 bases; unmatched bases: 9. Germline V gene lookup returns CDR1 SGHNT and CDR2 YENEEA. The clonotype comes from a young man with COVID-19, enrolled during active disease. Sequencing was performed on peripheral blood. This rearrangement joins TRBV11-3 to TRBJ2-7; 10 positions agree with TRBD1. This CDR3 is CASSLRQGAREQYF. Here the CDR3 DNA reads TGTGCCAGCAGTTTGAGACAGGGGGCTCGAGAGCAGTACTTC.